Sequencing of this T cell receptor beta chain was carried out in a study of early T cells in non-severe SARS-CoV-2 infection. Study summary: Sequencing used unsorted whole-blood bulk RNA, so chains lack pairing. The study's findings and limits: Anti-spike CD8 specificities were favored by VDJdb matching, whose results missed private and CD4 specificities.

On this clonotype itself: Its antigen is still unknown.

Unique molecular identifiers (one per individual cDNA molecule) were attached. TCRdb reprocessed the 5' RACE reads via MiXCR and lists one record per CDR3 protein. This repertoire shows around 80,000 distinct CDR3 sequences, about 11% found once; its top ten account for more than 10%. Germline lookup yields CDR1 DFQATT and CDR2 SNEGSKA (reference sequence). There are 14 residues in the CDR3. V trimming: 7 bases; J trimming: 5 bases; junction bases outside the gene matches: 8. This TCR was recovered from an adult who was a healthcare worker with PCR-confirmed SARS-CoV-2 infection or an uninfected control (not recorded which). The chain has TRBV20-1 and TRBJ2-1; 10 positions agree with TRBD2. Source: whole blood, taken at baseline. The CDR3 DNA sequence: TGCAGTGTCAGAAGCGGGGGGGCAAACAATGAGCAGTTCTTC. Amino acid sequence: CSVRSGGANNEQFF.